Listed here is a single T cell receptor beta chain. Its antigen is as yet unknown. Read data end 3 residues before the CDR3 end; the end is taken from the germline J gene. The data stem from a study of T cell clonality in common variable immunodeficiency. Regarding the study as a whole: Reportedly, TCR beta sequences from common variable immunodeficiency showed fewer deletions and N-nucleotide insertions.

This CDR3 spans 13 amino acids. Germline CDR1 and CDR2: KGHSH and LQKENI. V was clipped by 3 bases and J by 5 bases, with 7 bases between them. Data came from immunoSEQ multiplex PCR; TCRdb stores just in-frame clones and leaves some out. The sample includes about 28,000 clones, none of them occurring once. Source material: peripheral blood mononuclear cells. This rearrangement joins TRBV18 to TRBJ2-2; a possible D gene is TRBD1 (5 bases). This clonotype originated in a human donor with common variable immunodeficiency. CDR3 amino acids: CASSPQGTGELFF. The DNA read from the CDR3 is TGTGCCAGCTCACCCCAGGGTACCGGGGAG. Looking up the rest from reference TRBV18 and TRBJ2-2 gives the full variable domain: NAGVMQNPRHLVRRRGQEARLRCSPMKGHSHVYWYRQLPEEGLKFMVYLQKENIIDESGMPKERFSAEFPKEGPSILRIQQVVRGDSAAYFCASSPQGTGELFFGEGSRLTVL.